This T cell receptor (beta chain) appears in the sequencing data of a study of blood T cell repertoires in COVID-19. Produced via immunoSEQ multiplex PCR; TCRdb's table is partial and in-frame only. The sample includes 90,000 to 150,000 clones, around 85% seen only once; the top ten take around 4%. Germline V gene data show CDR1 as KGHSH and CDR2 as LQKENI. CDR3 length: 15 residues. Trimming shortened V by 6 bases and J by 3 bases, and 18 bases separated the two germline ends. This clone was seen only a few times. V is TRBV18 and J is TRBJ2-7; the D is unclear. This sequence was found in a man between 60 and 75 years old with acute or convalescent COVID-19. The sample taken for sequencing was peripheral blood. In nucleotides, the CDR3 is TGTGCCAGCTCCCTAGACTCGCGCCCATACTACGAGCAGTACTTC. It encodes CASSLDSRPYYEQYF.